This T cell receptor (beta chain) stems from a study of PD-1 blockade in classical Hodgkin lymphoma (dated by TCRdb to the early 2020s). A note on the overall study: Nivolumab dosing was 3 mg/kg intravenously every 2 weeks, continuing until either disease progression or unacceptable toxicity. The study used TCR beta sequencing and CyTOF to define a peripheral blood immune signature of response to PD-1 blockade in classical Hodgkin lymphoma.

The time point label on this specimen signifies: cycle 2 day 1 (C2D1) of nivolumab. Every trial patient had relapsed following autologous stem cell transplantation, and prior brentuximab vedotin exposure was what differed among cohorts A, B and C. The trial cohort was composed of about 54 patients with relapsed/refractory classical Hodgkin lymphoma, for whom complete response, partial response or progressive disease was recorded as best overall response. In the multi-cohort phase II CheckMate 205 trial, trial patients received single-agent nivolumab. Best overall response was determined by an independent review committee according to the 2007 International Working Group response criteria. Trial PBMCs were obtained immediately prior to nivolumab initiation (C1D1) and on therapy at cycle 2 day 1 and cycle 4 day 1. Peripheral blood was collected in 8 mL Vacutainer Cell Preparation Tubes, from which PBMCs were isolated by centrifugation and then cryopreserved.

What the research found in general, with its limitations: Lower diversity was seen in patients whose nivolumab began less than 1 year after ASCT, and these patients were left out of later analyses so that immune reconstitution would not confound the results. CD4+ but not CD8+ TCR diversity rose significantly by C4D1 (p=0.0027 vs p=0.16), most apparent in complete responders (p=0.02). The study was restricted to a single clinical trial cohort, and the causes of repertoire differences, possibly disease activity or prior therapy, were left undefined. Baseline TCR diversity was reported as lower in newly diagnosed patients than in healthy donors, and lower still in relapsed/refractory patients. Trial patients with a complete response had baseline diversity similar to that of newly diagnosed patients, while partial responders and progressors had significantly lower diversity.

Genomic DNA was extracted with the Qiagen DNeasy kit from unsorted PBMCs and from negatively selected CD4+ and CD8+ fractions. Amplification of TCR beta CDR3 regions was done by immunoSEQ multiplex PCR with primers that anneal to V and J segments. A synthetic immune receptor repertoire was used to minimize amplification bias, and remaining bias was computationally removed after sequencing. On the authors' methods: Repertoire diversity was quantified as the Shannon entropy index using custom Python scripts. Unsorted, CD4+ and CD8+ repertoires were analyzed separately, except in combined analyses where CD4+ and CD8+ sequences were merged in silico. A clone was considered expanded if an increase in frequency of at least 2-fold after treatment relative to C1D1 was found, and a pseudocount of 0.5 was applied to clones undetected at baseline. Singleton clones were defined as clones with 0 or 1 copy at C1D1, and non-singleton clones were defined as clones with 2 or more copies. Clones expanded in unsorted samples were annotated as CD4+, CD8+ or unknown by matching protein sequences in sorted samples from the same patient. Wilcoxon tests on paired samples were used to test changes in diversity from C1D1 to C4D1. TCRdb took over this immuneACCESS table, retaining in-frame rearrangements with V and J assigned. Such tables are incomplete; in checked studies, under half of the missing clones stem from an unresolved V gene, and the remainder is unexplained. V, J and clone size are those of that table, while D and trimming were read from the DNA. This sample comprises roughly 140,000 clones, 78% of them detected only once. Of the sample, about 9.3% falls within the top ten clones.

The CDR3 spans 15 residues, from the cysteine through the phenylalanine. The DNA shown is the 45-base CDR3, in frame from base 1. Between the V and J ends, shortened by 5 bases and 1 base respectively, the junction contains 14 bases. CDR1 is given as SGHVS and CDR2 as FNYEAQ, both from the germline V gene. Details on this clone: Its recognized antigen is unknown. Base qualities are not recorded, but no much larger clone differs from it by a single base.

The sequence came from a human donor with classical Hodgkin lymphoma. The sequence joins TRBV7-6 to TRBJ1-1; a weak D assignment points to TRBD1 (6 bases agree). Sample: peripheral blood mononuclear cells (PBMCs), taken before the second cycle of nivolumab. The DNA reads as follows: TGTGCCAGCAGCCAAGAACAGGGCGGGAACACTGAAGCTTTCTTT. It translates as CASSQEQGGNTEAFF.